These 31 T cell receptor beta chains came from one sample sequenced in a study of T cell repertoires in aging, cancer and after chemotherapy. Rearranged V-D-J TRB sequences were amplified with a mixed TRB-A/B primer pool. TCRdb passed the multiplex PCR reads through MiXCR, listing each CDR3 protein once. Counted here are about 18,000 distinct CDR3 sequences, approximately 46% occurring once; the ten biggest clones make up about 11%. Peripheral blood genomic DNA, not sorted cells or RNA, was the template. The source material was blood. The origin of the receptors is a human donor in good health.

The chain links TRBV24-1 to TRBJ2-2; the match to TRBD1 covers 9 bases. The CDR3 sequence is 15 residues long. Germline lookup yields CDR1 KGHDR and CDR2 SFDVKD. Trimming cost V 5 bases and J 0 bases; bases outside gene matches: 0. CDR3 bases: TGTGCCACCAGTGGGGACAGGGCGAACACCGGGGAGCTGTTTTTT. Translated, it gives CATSGDRANTGELFF.

The CDR3, as DNA: TGCAGCGCGCGAAGAGGGGACAGTAACTATGGCTACACCTTC. Its translation: CSARRGDSNYGYTF. The V and J genes are TRBV29-1 and TRBJ1-2, with 7 bases that match TRBD1. The ends lost 7 bases at V and 1 base at J; junction bases unmatched: 9. Germline V CDR1 and CDR2: SQVTM, ANQGSEA. This CDR3 region has 14 residues.

As to this clonotype: A junction end diverges from the germline sequence, so it may reflect a read error. V usage is TRBV19 and J usage is TRBJ2-1, with D possibly being TRBD2 (5 bases). Germline CDR1 is LNHDA and CDR2 is SQIVND (reference sequence). This CDR3 contains 11 residues. The CDR3 region has the DNA TGTGCCAGCAGTACGGGAAATGAGCAGTTCTTC. Its translation is CASSTGNEQFF.

The chain has TRBV30 and TRBJ2-5; 8 bases are shared with TRBD2. Germline CDR1 reads GTSNPN; CDR2 reads SVGIG (reference sequence). The CDR3 extends over 12 amino acids. J lost 5 bases, V lost 7 bases, and 6 bases had no gene match. For the CDR3, the DNA is TGTGCCTCAGACGGGGGGGCCGAGACCCAGTACTTC. Protein: CASDGGAETQYF.

This clonotype turned up a few times. The gene calls are TRBV19 and TRBJ2-3, with D unresolved. The CDR3 runs 15 residues. Between the trimmed V and J ends, which lost 1 base and 1 base, there was a span of 9 bases. From germline, CDR1 is LNHDA and CDR2 SQIVND (reference sequence). The CDR3 DNA sequence: TGTGCCAGTAGTATAGGGACCTGGGGCACAGATACGCAGTATTTT. It translates to CASSIGTWGTDTQYF. Variable domain in full (rest from reference TRBV19 and TRBJ2-3): DGGITQSPKYLFRKEGQNVTLSCEQNLNHDAMYWYRQDPGQGLRLIYYSQIVNDFQKGDIAEGYSVSREKKESFPLTVTSAQKNPTAFYLCASSIGTWGTDTQYFGPGTRLTVL.

The chain combines TRBV27 with TRBJ1-2, with D possibly matching TRBD1 (5 bases). With 0 bases removed from V and 5 bases from J, the gap between germline ends came to 19 bases. CDR3 length: 17 amino acids. The germline V gene encodes CDR1 MNHEY and CDR2 SMNVEV (reference sequence). The CDR3: CASSLSGQGRGEYGYTF. Written as DNA, the CDR3 is TGTGCCAGCAGTTTATCGGGGCAGGGCCGGGGCGAGTATGGCTACACCTTC.

CDR3 in amino acids: CASSSRARPEAFF. DNA of the CDR3: TGTGCCAGCAGTTCCAGGGCCCGACCTGAAGCTTTCTTT. This chain links TRBV27 with TRBJ1-1, with a tentative D call TRBD1 (5 bases). Germline assignment: CDR1 MNHEY and CDR2 SMNVEV (reference sequence). V was trimmed by 4 bases and J by 6 bases, leaving 12 bases between them. The CDR3 contains 13 residues.

The gene calls are TRBV6-1 and TRBJ2-1; TRBD2 matches 10 bases. Germline V gene sequence: CDR1 MNHNS, CDR2 SASEGT. CDR3 size: 15 residues. The V segment lost 2 bases and the J segment 7 bases; nucleotides outside the gene matches: 5. CDR3 in amino acids: CASSELAGANNEQFF. The DNA of the CDR3 is TGTGCCAGCAGTGAACTAGCGGGAGCGAATAATGAGCAGTTCTTC.

The chain uses TRBV12-3 or TRBV12-4 and TRBJ2-3, with 7 bases that match TRBD2. The V and J ends lost 6 bases and 2 bases, in that order; junction bases with no gene match: 8. This CDR3 contains 15 residues. The CDR3, as DNA: TGTGCCAGCAGCCCCAGCGGGGCGAACACAGATACGCAGTATTTT. Translated, it gives CASSPSGANTDTQYF.

This CDR3 reads CAWSLTGTGVYARSSGRSYNEQFF. The CDR3 DNA sequence: TGTGCCTGGAGTTTAACCGGGACAGGCGTTTATGCCCGCAGCAGCGGGAGGTCCTACAATGAGCAGTTCTTC. The V and J genes are TRBV30 and TRBJ2-1, with D perhaps matching TRBD2 (9 bases). Trimming took 2 bases from V and 1 from J, leaving 39 bases between them. Germline V lookup: CDR1 GTSNPN, CDR2 SVGIG (reference sequence). CDR3 length: 24 residues. The whole variable domain, filled in from reference TRBV30 and TRBJ2-1, reads SQTIHQWPATLVQPVGSPLSLECTVEGTSNPNLYWYRQAAGRGLQLLFYSVGIGQISSEVPQNLSASRPQDRQFILSSKKLLLSDSGFYLCAWSLTGTGVYARSSGRSYNEQFFGPGTRLTVL.

V and J are TRBV6-6 and TRBJ2-5; 7 positions match TRBD2. V was pared by 2 bases and J by 5 bases, with 2 bases of the junction left unmatched. There are 13 residues in the CDR3. Per germline, CDR1 MNHNY and CDR2 SVGAGI (reference sequence). In DNA form, the CDR3 reads TGTGCCAGCAGTTACGGGGAGGGGGAGACCCAGTACTTC. Its translation is CASSYGEGETQYF.

This chain joins TRBV6-1 and TRBJ1-1; weak D call: TRBD1 (6 bases). CDR1 and CDR2 from the germline V gene are MNHNS and SASEGT. V shed 7 bases and J shed 7 bases, with 16 bases lying between them. CDR3 length: 13 residues. CDR3 residues: CASTYNGGDEAFF. The CDR3 DNA is TGTGCCAGCACTTATAATGGGGGCGATGAAGCTTTCTTT.

This chain joins TRBV5-1 and TRBJ2-3; TRBD2 matches 7 bases. This CDR3 is 12 amino acids long. Germline lookup yields CDR1 SGHRS and CDR2 YFSETQ. Trimming took 5 bases from V and 9 from J; bases not matched to a gene: 6. The chain's CDR3 is CASSLGLDTQYF. The CDR3 DNA reads TGCGCCAGCAGTCTAGGACTAGACACGCAGTATTTT.

The rearrangement joins TRBV28 to TRBJ2-3; 8 bases are shared with TRBD1. CDR3 size: 16 residues. V was clipped by 6 bases and J by 4 bases; unmatched bases: 12. Germline V CDR1 and CDR2: MDHEN, SYDVKM. CDR3 protein: CASRRYDRGPADTQYF. CDR3 sequence (DNA): TGTGCCAGCAGGCGATATGACAGGGGACCGGCAGATACGCAGTATTTT. Full variable domain (missing parts from reference TRBV28 and TRBJ2-3): DVKVTQSSRYLVKRTGEKVFLECVQDMDHENMFWYRQDPGLGLRLIYFSYDVKMKEKGDIPEGYSVSREKKERFSLILESASTNQTSMYLCASRRYDRGPADTQYFGPGTRLTVL.

The V and J genes are TRBV27 and TRBJ2-7; 9 bases are shared with TRBD1. The CDR3 consists of 14 residues. Germline V gene data show CDR1 as MNHEY and CDR2 as SMNVEV (reference sequence). Unmatched junction bases numbered 1, after V lost 2 bases and J lost 2 bases. CDR3 nucleotide sequence: TGTGCCAGCAGTTTAGGACAGGGGACCTACGAGCAGTACTTC. Protein sequence: CASSLGQGTYEQYF.

This sequence joins TRBV12-3 or TRBV12-4 and TRBJ1-6, with 12 nucleotides matching TRBD1. This CDR3 spans 16 amino acids. The ends lost 5 bases at V and 9 bases at J; junction bases unmatched: 8. CDR3 in amino acids: CASSPGTGGAVSPLHF. CDR3 DNA: TGTGCCAGCAGTCCGGGGACAGGGGGCGCGGTTTCACCCCTCCACTTT.

V usage is TRBV7-2 and J usage is TRBJ1-2; D is possibly TRBD1 (5 bases). The CDR3 is 15 amino acids. Looked up from germline, CDR1 is SGHTA and CDR2 is FQGNSA. The V and J ends lost 9 bases and 0 bases respectively, with 17 bases between them. The CDR3 bases are TGTGCCAGTAGTGTCCGGGAGGGGTCTAACTATGGCTACACCTTC. It encodes CASSVREGSNYGYTF.

The count of this clonotype is one. J is TRBJ1-3 and V is TRBV29-1; D is perhaps TRBD1 (5 bases). Germline CDR1 reads SQVTM; CDR2 reads ANQGSEA. V lost 6 bases to trimming and J lost 1 base, with 16 bases between them. This CDR3 has 15 residues. The CDR3 nucleotides are TGCAGCGTCGTTAACCCCGGGACTTCTGGAAACACCATATATTTT. It encodes CSVVNPGTSGNTIYF.

The chain combines TRBV5-4 with TRBJ2-2; 10 bases are a match to TRBD1. CDR3 length equals 16 residues. Germline loops: CDR1 SGHNT, CDR2 YYREEE (reference sequence). Trimming removed 2 bases from V and 6 bases from J; junction bases left unmatched: 7. The chain's CDR3 is CASSLPGTGAAGELFF. CDR3 DNA: TGTGCCAGCAGCTTACCCGGGACAGGGGCGGCCGGGGAGCTGTTTTTT.

The chain couples TRBV29-1 to TRBJ2-7, with unresolved D. Germline lookup yields CDR1 SQVTM and CDR2 ANQGSEA. With 7 bases removed from V and 0 bases from J, the gap between germline ends came to 13 bases. CDR3 length equals 13 residues. CDR3 DNA: TGCAGCGCTGCGGACGGTGACTCCTACGAGCAGTACTTC. It is translated as CSAADGDSYEQYF.

This clonotype appeared a few times. This chain joins TRBV6-1 and TRBJ2-7; D perhaps matches TRBD1 (6 bases). V was shortened by 4 bases and J by 5 bases, with 15 bases between the two germline ends. The CDR3 runs to 14 residues. Germline-derived CDR1 and CDR2 are MNHNS and SASEGT. The CDR3 sequence is CASSAGLGADEQYF. CDR3 coding DNA: TGTGCCAGCAGTGCAGGGTTGGGGGCGGACGAGCAGTACTTC.

V is TRBV19 and J is TRBJ2-1; 7 bases are a match to TRBD1. This CDR3 is built from 18 residues. In germline, CDR1 is LNHDA, CDR2 SQIVND (reference sequence). Losses at the gene ends were 6 bases for V and 2 bases for J; bases not matched to a gene: 16. The CDR3 sequence is CASRLGQAAGMTYNEQFF. The CDR3 coding sequence is TGTGCCAGTAGGTTAGGACAGGCGGCGGGTATGACCTACAATGAGCAGTTCTTC. The full variable domain, with the rest looked up from reference TRBV19 and TRBJ2-1, is DGGITQSPKYLFRKEGQNVTLSCEQNLNHDAMYWYRQDPGQGLRLIYYSQIVNDFQKGDIAEGYSVSREKKESFPLTVTSAQKNPTAFYLCASRLGQAAGMTYNEQFFGPGTRLTVL.

The V and J genes are TRBV6-6 and TRBJ1-4; maybe TRBD1 (6 bases). This CDR3 comprises 15 residues. V was clipped by 7 bases and J by 1 base, with 13 bases between them. Looked up from germline, CDR1 is MNHNY and CDR2 is SVGAGI (reference sequence). The CDR3 nucleotides read TGTGCCAGCAAGTTACAGGGCTTAACTAATGAAAAACTGTTTTTT. Its translation: CASKLQGLTNEKLFF.

The J gene is TRBJ2-2, the V gene TRBV27; 8 bases fit TRBD1. V lost 6 bases to trimming and J lost 7 bases; unmatched junction nucleotides: 7. The germline V gene has CDR1 MNHEY and CDR2 SMNVEV (reference sequence). This CDR3 region has 14 residues. The CDR3 bases are TGTGCCAGCAGCTCAGGGGGCGAAATCGGGGAGCTGTTTTTT. It translates to CASSSGGEIGELFF.

This clonotype is medium-sized within its sample. The J gene is TRBJ2-1, the V gene TRBV29-1; possibly TRBD2 for D (5 bases). V lost 4 bases and J 6 bases, leaving 7 bases between the germline ends. The CDR3 contains 11 residues. Germline CDR1 SQVTM, CDR2 ANQGSEA. The DNA of the CDR3 is TGCAGCGTTGGGACTCTCAATGAGCAGTTCTTC. Protein product: CSVGTLNEQFF.

V and J are TRBV6-5 and TRBJ2-1; 8 bases agree with TRBD1. V trimming: 6 bases; J trimming: 4 bases; junction bases outside the gene matches: 8. Germline CDR1 reads MNHEY; CDR2 reads SVGAGI. This CDR3 is 15 amino acids long. The CDR3 nucleotides read TGTGCCAGCAGACCGACAGGGGTCGTATACAATGAGCAGTTCTTC. Amino acids: CASRPTGVVYNEQFF.

J is TRBJ2-1 and V is TRBV6-5, with 7 nucleotides matching TRBD2. The CDR3 has 16 amino acids. Germline V gene lookup returns CDR1 MNHEY and CDR2 SVGAGI. V shed 5 bases and J 7 bases; nucleotides not matched to a gene: 14. CDR3: CASSRLGEGAGNEQFF. For the CDR3, the DNA is TGTGCCAGCAGTCGCCTCGGAGAAGGAGCGGGGAATGAGCAGTTCTTC.

This chain connects TRBV12-3 or TRBV12-4 to TRBJ2-7; D is uncertain. The germline V and J ends were trimmed by 8 bases and 0 bases, with 20 bases remaining between them. The CDR3 loop spans 16 amino acids. CDR3: CASSPPSQSFSYEQYF. As DNA, the CDR3 is TGTGCCAGCTCACCACCCTCCCAGAGTTTCTCCTACGAGCAGTACTTC.

This clonotype turned up a few times. The genes are TRBV5-6 and TRBJ1-1, with D perhaps TRBD1 (6 bases). Trimming took 0 bases from V and 0 from J, leaving 9 bases between them. Germline V gives CDR1 SGHDT, CDR2 YYEEEE. The CDR3 covers 15 residues. The CDR3 DNA follows: TGTGCCAGCAGCTTGGTCGGGGGGCTGAACACTGAAGCTTTCTTT. This encodes CASSLVGGLNTEAFF.

J is TRBJ2-1 and V is TRBV19, with TRBD2 matching 8 bases. CDR3 length: 14 residues. Germline CDR1 and CDR2: LNHDA and SQIVND (reference sequence). V was pared by 5 bases and J by 12 bases, with 12 bases of the junction left unmatched. CDR3 region: CASSPRTSLDGQFF. In DNA form, the CDR3 reads TGTGCCAGTAGTCCGAGGACTAGCCTGGACGGGCAGTTCTTC.

A note on this clonotype: One base away lies a much larger clone, so this may be a sequencing read error. The chain combines TRBV29-1 with TRBJ2-3; the D is unclear. This CDR3 has 12 amino acids. Germline CDR1 and CDR2: SQVTM and ANQGSEA. In DNA, the CDR3 is TGCGGCGTTTGTTGGGACACAGATACGCAGTATTTT. This gives the protein CGVCWDTDTQYF.